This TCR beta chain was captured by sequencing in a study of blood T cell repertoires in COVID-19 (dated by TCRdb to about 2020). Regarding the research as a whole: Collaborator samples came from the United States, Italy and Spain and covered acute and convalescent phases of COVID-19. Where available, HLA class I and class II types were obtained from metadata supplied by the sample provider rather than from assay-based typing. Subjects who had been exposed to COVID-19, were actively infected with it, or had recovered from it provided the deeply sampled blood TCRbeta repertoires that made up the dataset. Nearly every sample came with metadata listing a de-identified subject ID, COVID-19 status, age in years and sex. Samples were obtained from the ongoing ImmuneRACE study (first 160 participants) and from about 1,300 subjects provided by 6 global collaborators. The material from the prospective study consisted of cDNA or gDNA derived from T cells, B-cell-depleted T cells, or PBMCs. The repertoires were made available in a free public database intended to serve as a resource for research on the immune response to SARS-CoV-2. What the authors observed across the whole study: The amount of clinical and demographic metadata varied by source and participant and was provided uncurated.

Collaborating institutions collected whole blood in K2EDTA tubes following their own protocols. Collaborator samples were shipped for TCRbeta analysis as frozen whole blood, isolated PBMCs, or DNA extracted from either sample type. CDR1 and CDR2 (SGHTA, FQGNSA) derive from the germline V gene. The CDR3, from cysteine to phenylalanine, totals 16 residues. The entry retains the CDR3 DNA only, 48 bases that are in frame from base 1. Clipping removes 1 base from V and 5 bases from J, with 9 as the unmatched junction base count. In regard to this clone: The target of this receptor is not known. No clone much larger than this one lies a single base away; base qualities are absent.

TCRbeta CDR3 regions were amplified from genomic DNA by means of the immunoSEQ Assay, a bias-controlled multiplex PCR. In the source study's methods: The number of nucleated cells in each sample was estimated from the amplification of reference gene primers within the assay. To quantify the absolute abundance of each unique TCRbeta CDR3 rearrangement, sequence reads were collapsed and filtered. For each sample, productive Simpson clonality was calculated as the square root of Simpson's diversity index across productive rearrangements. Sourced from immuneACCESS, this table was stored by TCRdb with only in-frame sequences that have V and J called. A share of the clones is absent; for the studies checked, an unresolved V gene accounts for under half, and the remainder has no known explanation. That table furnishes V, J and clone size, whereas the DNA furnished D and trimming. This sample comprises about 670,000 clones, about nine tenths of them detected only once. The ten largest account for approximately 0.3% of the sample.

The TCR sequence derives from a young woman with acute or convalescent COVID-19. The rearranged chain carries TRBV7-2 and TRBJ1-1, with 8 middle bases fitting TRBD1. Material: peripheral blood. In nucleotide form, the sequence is TGTGCCAGCAGCTTAGAGGGGGTCAGGGGGCTGACTGAAGCTTTCTTT. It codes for CASSLEGVRGLTEAFF.